This TCR beta chain emerged from a study of T-cell reconstitution after alpha-beta-depleted transplantation in children. TCRbeta library construction was performed incorporating unique molecular identifiers. TCRdb used MiXCR to reprocess the PCR reads, holding one entry per CDR3 protein. There are 600,000 to 800,000 distinct CDR3 sequences in the sample; about an eighth occur only once, and 0.65% to 0.9% lies in the top ten. Many counts were recorded for this clonotype. Its antigen remains unknown. CDR1 is MDHEN, CDR2 SYDVKM, per germline. CDR3 size: 17 residues. With V trimmed by 5 bases and J by 6 bases, 16 bases remained unmatched. The study, taken as a whole, reports: The high TCRbeta diversity at day 60 in some patients came from surviving recipient T cells and thymic progenitors. Most T-cell counts and diversity one year after the transplant came from T cells that were newly produced. Reportedly, roughly two months post-transplant, alpha-beta T cells arose from several hundred expanded graft clones.

Sequences were derived from PBMCs, sampled before TCRalphabeta/CD19-depleted stem cell transplant. This clonotype originated in a girl aged 2-9 years with congenital amegakaryocytic thrombocytopenia, due to receive a stem cell transplant. This rearrangement joins TRBV28 to TRBJ1-5, with 7 bases lining up with TRBD1. The CDR3 nucleotides read TGTGCCAGCAGTCTAGGGGTAGATGGGACAGCTCCTCAGCCCCAGCATTTT. This gives the protein CASSLGVDGTAPQPQHF.